These 27 T cell receptor beta chains originate from one sample sequenced in a study of beta chain features in type 1 diabetes. Expressed TCRB transcripts were sequenced, since all the RNA that had been isolated was reverse transcribed. Libraries were prepared by immunoSEQ multiplex PCR; TCRdb keeps only in-frame clonotypes and omits some of them. The sample holds under 550,000 clones, about an eighth seen once. What was sequenced was naive CD4+ T cells from blood. The receptors originated from a woman younger than 35 in good health.

This clone has at least ten counts. The gene calls are TRBV7-2 and TRBJ2-3; 7 positions agree with TRBD2. The CDR3 runs to 15 residues. From germline, CDR1 is SGHTA and CDR2 FQGNSA. The junction had 6 bases not matched to a gene; V was cut back by 1 base and J by 5 bases. In nucleotides, the CDR3 is TGTGCCAGCAGCTTAGGTGCTAGCGGAATAGATACGCAGTATTTT. Residues: CASSLGASGIDTQYF.

This clone was seen a handful of times. The gene calls are TRBV2 and TRBJ2-7; a possible D gene is TRBD2 (6 bases). Germline assignment: CDR1 SNHLY and CDR2 FYNNEI. V lost 6 bases, J lost 2 bases, and 14 bases lay in between. This CDR3 region has 14 residues. In nucleotides, the CDR3 is TGTGCCAGCAGCCAAGATAGCGGCCCCTACGAGCAGTACGTC. Translated: CASSQDSGPYEQYV.

This chain links TRBV5-1 with TRBJ1-2; D is ambiguous. CDR1 and CDR2 from the germline V gene are SGHRS and YFSETQ. This CDR3 is 13 amino acids long. V lost 0 bases, J lost 2 bases, and 5 bases lay in between. CDR3: CASSLAENYGYTF. The CDR3, as DNA: TGCGCCAGCAGCTTGGCCGAGAACTATGGCTACACCTTC.

The chain uses TRBV25-1 and TRBJ1-1, with 8 bases lining up with TRBD1. Per germline, CDR1 MGHDK and CDR2 SYGVNS. The V and J ends lost 5 bases and 4 bases, in that order; junction bases with no gene match: 6. The CDR3 is 14 residues long. Written as DNA, the CDR3 is TGTGCCAGCAGTCAACAGGGGGGACTCACTGAAGCTTTCTTT. Translation: CASSQQGGLTEAFF. Based on the CDR3 plus reference TRBV25-1 and TRBJ1-1, the full variable domain is EADIYQTPRYLVIGTGKKITLECSQTMGHDKMYWYQQDPGMELHLIHYSYGVNSTEKGDLSSESTVSRIRTEHFPLTLESARPSHTSQYLCASSQQGGLTEAFFGQGTRLTVV.

This clone was seen only a few times. This chain links TRBV7-9 with TRBJ2-2; D remains ambiguous. Germline CDR1 SEHNR, CDR2 FQNEAQ (reference sequence). Trimming left V 0 bases short and J 5 bases short, with 4 bases between. This CDR3 spans 13 amino acids. The CDR3 DNA reads TGTGCCAGCAGCTTAGCCCTGACCGGGGAGCTGTTTTTT. Translation: CASSLALTGELFF.

The chain combines TRBV5-1 with TRBJ2-7; D is unresolved. CDR3 length: 13 residues. Germline loops: CDR1 SGHRS, CDR2 YFSETQ. Trimming left V 3 bases short and J 6 bases short, with 13 bases between. The CDR3 nucleotides are TGCGCCAGCAGCTCGCAAGTGAAAGGCGAGCAGTACTTC. As protein: CASSSQVKGEQYF.

V usage is TRBV5-1 and J usage is TRBJ1-1; D remains ambiguous. Germline CDR1 and CDR2: SGHRS and YFSETQ. Trimming shortened V by 4 bases and J by 2 bases, and 9 bases separated the two germline ends. CDR3 length: 13 amino acids. This CDR3 is CASSLRENTEAFF. DNA for the CDR3: TGCGCCAGCAGCCTCCGGGAAAACACTGAAGCTTTCTTT. The full variable domain, in which reference TRBV5-1 and TRBJ1-1 provide the parts outside the CDR3, is KAGVTQTPRYLIKTRGQQVTLSCSPISGHRSVSWYQQTPGQGLQFLFEYFSETQRNKGNFPGRFSGRQFSNSRSEMNVSTLELGDSALYLCASSLRENTEAFFGQGTRLTVV.

This clone was counted only a few times. The V and J genes are TRBV25-1 and TRBJ1-6; D is perhaps TRBD1 (6 bases). The CDR3 covers 15 residues. Germline loops: CDR1 MGHDK, CDR2 SYGVNS. Trimming shortened V by 4 bases and J by 10 bases, and 17 bases separated the two germline ends. DNA of the CDR3: TGTGCCAGCAGTGCCCCACAGGGCGTGGGGTCACCCCTCCACTTT. Translation gives CASSAPQGVGSPLHF.

This clone came up a few times. The chain is built from TRBV11-2 and TRBJ2-7, with 8 bases lining up with TRBD1. The trim removed 8 bases at V and 0 bases at J, leaving 9 bases unmatched. CDR1 is SGHAT and CDR2 is FQNNGV in the germline V gene. The CDR3 spans 15 residues. For the CDR3, the DNA is TGTGCCAGCCGCCGAGGGACAGGAAGCTCCTACGAGCAGTACGTC. Its protein is CASRRGTGSSYEQYV.

V gene TRBV9 combines with J gene TRBJ1-1; a weak D match, TRBD1 (5 bases). This CDR3 spans 15 amino acids. The germline V gene encodes CDR1 SGDLS and CDR2 YYNGEE. With 4 bases removed from V and 2 bases from J, the gap between germline ends came to 15 bases. CDR3: CASSRRRGGNTEAFF. The CDR3, as DNA: TGTGCCAGCAGCAGAAGAAGGGGAGGAAACACTGAAGCTTTCTTT. Complete variable domain (other parts from reference TRBV9 and TRBJ1-1): DSGVTQTPKHLITATGQRVTLRCSPRSGDLSVYWYQQSLDQGLQFLIQYYNGEERAKGNILERFSAQQFPDLHSELNLSSLELGDSALYFCASSRRRGGNTEAFFGQGTRLTVV.

This clone was observed a few times. V gene TRBV7-6 combines with J gene TRBJ2-7; tentatively, D is TRBD2 (5 bases). V gave up 5 bases and J gave up 6 bases, with 17 bases separating them. CDR1 and CDR2 (germline): SGHVS, FNYEAQ. The CDR3 covers 14 residues. CDR3 sequence (DNA): TGTGCCAGCAGCCCTAGGCCAGCGGTGGCCGAGCAGTACTTC. Translated: CASSPRPAVAEQYF.

This clone was counted between two and nine times. The rearrangement uses TRBV5-4 and TRBJ2-1; 9 nucleotides agree with TRBD2. The CDR3 runs to 16 residues. The V gene's germline CDR1 is SGHNT and CDR2 YYREEE (reference sequence). V lost 0 bases to trimming and J lost 4 bases; unmatched junction nucleotides: 5. The CDR3 reads CASSLAASGIYNEQFF. DNA of the CDR3: TGTGCCAGCAGCTTGGCCGCTAGCGGGATATACAATGAGCAGTTCTTC.

This clone was observed a few times. This rearrangement joins TRBV5-6 to TRBJ2-1; possible D gene TRBD1, 6 bases. CDR1 is SGHDT, CDR2 YYEEEE, per germline. The CDR3 runs 14 residues. V shed 0 bases and J shed 9 bases, with 13 bases lying between them. The CDR3 reads CASSLAGRGREQFF. The CDR3 coding sequence is TGTGCCAGCAGCTTGGCCGGCAGGGGTCGTGAGCAGTTCTTC.

There are a few counts of this clone. The J gene is TRBJ2-4, the V gene TRBV5-1, with 8 bases lining up with TRBD1. The length of the CDR3 is 13 residues. Trimming cost V 3 bases and J 9 bases; bases outside gene matches: 5. CDR1 SGHRS and CDR2 YFSETQ come from the germline V gene. CDR3 amino acids: CASSSGQDGIQYF. The DNA of the CDR3 is TGCGCCAGCAGCTCGGGACAGGACGGCATTCAGTACTTC.

This clone was detected only a few times. The chain recombines TRBV29-1 with TRBJ2-1, with 10 bases identical to TRBD1. Trimming at V came to 4 bases and at J to 8 bases, leaving 8 bases not matched to a gene. The CDR3 covers 14 residues. Per germline, CDR1 SQVTM and CDR2 ANQGSEA. The CDR3 loop is CSVGQGAHGDEQFF. CDR3 coding DNA: TGCAGCGTTGGACAGGGGGCCCACGGTGATGAGCAGTTCTTC.

This sequence joins TRBV9 and TRBJ2-1; D tentatively reads TRBD1 or TRBD2 (6 bases each). Germline CDR1 reads SGDLS; CDR2 reads YYNGEE. With 0 bases removed from V and 8 bases from J, the gap between germline ends came to 15 bases. The CDR3 is 15 amino acids. The CDR3, as DNA: TGTGCCAGCAGCGTAGCGGGGGCGCTGGGGGATGAGCAGTTCTTC. Translation gives CASSVAGALGDEQFF.

This clone was counted a few times. Other DNA sequences in this specimen translate into the identical CDR3. J is TRBJ2-7 and V is TRBV9, with 9 bases that match TRBD1. V trimming: 4 bases; J trimming: 2 bases; junction bases outside the gene matches: 4. The CDR3 has 14 residues. Germline assignment: CDR1 SGDLS and CDR2 YYNGEE. CDR3: CASSPRTGAYEQYF. DNA for the CDR3: TGTGCCAGCAGCCCCCGGACAGGGGCCTACGAGCAGTACTTC.

This clone was found a few times. This chain uses TRBV7-2 with TRBJ2-1; D possibly matches TRBD1 or TRBD2 (5 bases each). The ends were cut back, 10 bases at V and 5 bases at J, with 18 bases in the middle. This CDR3 has 14 amino acids. Germline CDR1 is SGHTA and CDR2 is FQGNSA. The CDR3 sequence: CATGASGNNNEQFF. DNA of the CDR3: TGTGCCACCGGGGCATCCGGGAATAACAATGAGCAGTTCTTC.

The chain is built from TRBV25-1 and TRBJ1-1; 7 bases map to TRBD1. The CDR3 runs 15 residues. Germline V gene data show CDR1 as MGHDK and CDR2 as SYGVNS. V shed 3 bases, J shed 5 bases, and the junction held 9 bases outside the gene matches. CDR3 loop: CASSDLSTGRTEAFF. CDR3 nucleotide sequence: TGTGCCAGCAGTGACCTATCGACAGGGAGAACTGAAGCTTTCTTT.

This clone has more than one count but fewer than ten. CDR3 nucleotide sequence: TGTGCCAGCAGGGACAGGGGGCGGAGAAAACTGTTTTTT. Translating gives CASRDRGRRKLFF. The chain combines TRBV13 with TRBJ1-4, with TRBD1 identical over 11 bases. V shed 6 bases and J 10 bases; nucleotides not matched to a gene: 4. In germline, CDR1 is PRHDT, CDR2 FYEKMQ (reference sequence). This CDR3 is built from 13 residues.

This chain uses TRBV11-2 with TRBJ2-5; D gene uncertain. Germline V lookup: CDR1 SGHAT, CDR2 FQNNGV. The CDR3 covers 13 residues. Trimming left V 3 bases short and J 4 bases short, with 9 bases between. The CDR3, as DNA: TGTGCCAGCAGCTTGCCAGGCCGAGAGACCCAGTACTTC. Translation gives CASSLPGRETQYF. The full variable domain, rest sourced from reference TRBV11-2 and TRBJ2-5, is EAGVAQSPRYKIIEKRQSVAFWCNPISGHATLYWYQQILGQGPKLLIQFQNNGVVDDSQLPKDRFSAERLKGVDSTLKIQPAKLEDSAVYLCASSLPGRETQYFGPGTRLLVL.

There are a few counts of this clone. The identical CDR3 is also encoded by other nucleotide sequences in the sample. This chain uses TRBV5-1 with TRBJ2-3, with D perhaps matching TRBD2 (6 bases). The V and J ends lost 4 bases and 1 base respectively, with 10 bases between them. The CDR3 has 14 residues. Germline CDR1 is SGHRS and CDR2 is YFSETQ. CDR3 amino acids: CASSLASGTDTQYF. Written as DNA, the CDR3 is TGCGCCAGCAGCCTGGCTAGCGGCACAGATACGCAGTATTTT.

This clone was detected a few times. The gene calls are TRBV18 and TRBJ2-5; D is perhaps TRBD1 (5 bases). The CDR3 length is 14 residues. The germline V and J ends were trimmed by 1 base and 3 bases, with 9 bases remaining between them. CDR1 KGHSH and CDR2 LQKENI come from the germline V gene. Here the CDR3 reads CASSPLDRKETQYF. Here the CDR3 DNA reads TGTGCCAGCTCACCACTAGACAGAAAAGAGACCCAGTACTTC.

This clone was found many times. The chain carries TRBV30 and TRBJ1-2; TRBD1 aligns across 7 bases. Germline V gene data show CDR1 as GTSNPN and CDR2 as SVGIG (reference sequence). This CDR3 contains 11 residues. V trimming: 8 bases; J trimming: 4 bases; junction bases outside the gene matches: 4. The CDR3 here is CAVGTVYGYTF. The CDR3 bases are TGTGCCGTGGGGACAGTCTATGGCTACACCTTC.

The V call is TRBV7-3, the J call TRBJ2-5; D is uncertain. V lost 2 bases to trimming and J lost 7 bases, with 11 bases between them. CDR3 length: 13 residues. Per germline, CDR1 SGHTA and CDR2 FQGTGA. Here the CDR3 reads CASSLDWMGTQYF. The DNA for the CDR3 is TGTGCCAGCAGCTTAGATTGGATGGGGACCCAGTACTTC. Looking up the rest from reference TRBV7-3 and TRBJ2-5 gives the full variable domain: GAGVSQTPSNKVTEKGKYVELRCDPISGHTALYWYRQSLGQGPEFLIYFQGTGAADDSGLPNDRFFAVRPEGSVSTLKIQRTERGDSAVYLCASSLDWMGTQYFGPGTRLLVL.

This clone was seen more than once but under ten times. The chain links TRBV7-2 to TRBJ2-7, with TRBD2 identical over 9 bases. Germline V gives CDR1 SGHTA, CDR2 FQGNSA. The CDR3 length is 16 residues. The J segment lost 9 bases and the V segment lost 5 bases, leaving 17 bases of the junction unmatched. CDR3 region: CASSEVRASGTKLQYF. DNA of the CDR3: TGTGCCAGCAGCGAAGTTAGGGCTAGCGGGACAAAATTGCAGTACTTC. The full variable domain, in which reference TRBV7-2 and TRBJ2-7 provide the parts outside the CDR3, is GAGVSQSPSNKVTEKGKDVELRCDPISGHTALYWYRQSLGQGLEFLIYFQGNSAPDKSGLPSDRFSAERTGGSVSTLTIQRTQQEDSAVYLCASSEVRASGTKLQYFGPGTRLTVT.

The table lists this clone with a few counts. The rearrangement links TRBV7-2 to TRBJ2-3, with TRBD2 identical over 13 bases. V was clipped by 2 bases and J by 0 bases; unmatched bases: 5. This CDR3 has 18 residues. Germline CDR1 is SGHTA and CDR2 is FQGNSA. CDR3 sequence (DNA): TGTGCCAGCAGCTTAAATGGACTAGCGGGGGCTAGCACAGATACGCAGTATTTT. Amino acids: CASSLNGLAGASTDTQYF. The whole variable domain, filled in from reference TRBV7-2 and TRBJ2-3, reads GAGVSQSPSNKVTEKGKDVELRCDPISGHTALYWYRQSLGQGLEFLIYFQGNSAPDKSGLPSDRFSAERTGGSVSTLTIQRTQQEDSAVYLCASSLNGLAGASTDTQYFGPGTRLTVL.